The 24 T cell receptor beta chains listed next were all sequenced from one sample in a study of breast tumors, draining lymph nodes, adjacent tissues. Samples came from axillary lymph nodes draining the breast cancer. TCRdb re-derived calls from the multiplex PCR reads in MiXCR, one entry per CDR3 protein. The sample shows 290,000 or so distinct CDR3 sequences, more than 30% of them seen only once. The sequencing sample was made of axillary lymph node tissue. The receptors were gathered from a female donor with breast cancer. Some clones in this sample may be carry-over from other donors' samples.

Concerning this clonotype: A single base separates this from a much larger clone, so it may be a read error. V gene TRBV6-1 combines with J gene TRBJ1-3; D is undetermined. The CDR3 sequence is 17 residues long. Germline values: CDR1 MNHNS, CDR2 SASEGT. V lost 10 bases and J lost 0, with 22 bases in between. The CDR3 nucleotides read TGTGCCACCCTTCGTCAACACGGCACCAGCTCTGGAAACACCATATATTTT. Translated, it gives CATLRQHGTSSGNTIYF.

Worth noting for this clonotype: This could be a read error, since a much larger clone is one nucleotide away. The gene calls are TRBV19 and TRBJ2-1, with 9 bases aligning to TRBD1. Germline V gives CDR1 LNHDA, CDR2 SQIVND (reference sequence). CDR3 size: 15 residues. V lost 5 bases, J lost 8 bases, and 10 bases stayed unmatched. CDR3 DNA sequence: TGTGCCAGTAGTCTCGGGACAGGGATAGGCCATGAGCAGTTCTTC. Translation gives CASSLGTGIGHEQFF. The whole variable domain, remainder taken from reference TRBV19 and TRBJ2-1, is DGGITQSPKYLFRKEGQNVTLSCEQNLNHDAMYWYRQDPGQGLRLIYYSQIVNDFQKGDIAEGYSVSREKKESFPLTVTSAQKNPTAFYLCASSLGTGIGHEQFFGPGTRLTVL.

Notes on this clonotype: One base away lies a much larger clone, so this may be a sequencing read error. CDR3 protein: CAISELAPGEYF. The CDR3 region has the DNA TGTGCCATCAGTGAACTGGCACCGGGGGAGTACTTC. The rearrangement joins TRBV10-3 to TRBJ2-5; a possible D gene is TRBD2 (6 bases). This CDR3 contains 12 residues. CDR1 ENHRY and CDR2 SYGVKD come from the germline V gene. V shed 3 bases and J shed 12 bases, with 14 bases lying between them.

This clonotype showed up many times. The chain combines TRBV5-1 with TRBJ2-2; weak D call: TRBD1 (6 bases). The CDR3 has 15 residues. Deletions cut 4 bases from V and 6 bases from J, with 16 bases between. Germline assignment: CDR1 SGHRS and CDR2 YFSETQ. CDR3 residues: CASSPRTVTAGELFF. CDR3 DNA sequence: TGCGCCAGCAGCCCCCGGACAGTTACAGCCGGGGAGCTGTTTTTT. Supplemented by reference TRBV5-1 and TRBJ2-2, the full variable domain reads KAGVTQTPRYLIKTRGQQVTLSCSPISGHRSVSWYQQTPGQGLQFLFEYFSETQRNKGNFPGRFSGRQFSNSRSEMNVSTLELGDSALYLCASSPRTVTAGELFFGEGSRLTVL.

About this clonotype: An end of the junction differs from the germline gene, which may be a read error. The chain employs TRBV10-2 and TRBJ2-2; D is possibly TRBD2 (5 bases). CDR3 length: 12 amino acids. CDR1 WSHSY and CDR2 SAAADI come from the germline V gene. CDR3: CASSDSGTEASF. The CDR3 bases are TGCGCCAGCAGTGACAGCGGCACTGAAGCTTCCTTT.

This clonotype was counted ten times or more. This rearrangement joins TRBV14 to TRBJ2-7; 11 bases match TRBD2. The junction had 6 bases not matched to a gene; V was cut back by 4 bases and J by 4 bases. The CDR3 has 15 amino acids. The germline V gene has CDR1 SGHDN and CDR2 FVKESK. The CDR3 loop is CASSPQLAGAYEQYF. The CDR3 nucleotides are TGTGCCAGCAGCCCCCAACTAGCGGGAGCATACGAGCAGTACTTC.

As concerns this clonotype: One end of the junction varies from germline; a read error may be responsible. V gene TRBV9 combines with J gene TRBJ1-2; 10 bases map to TRBD1. Per germline, CDR1 SGDLS and CDR2 YYNGEE. CDR3 size: 15 residues. As DNA, the CDR3 is TGTGCCATCAGCGAGGGGACAGGGGACCCGTCGGGCCACACCTTC. It yields the protein CAISEGTGDPSGHTF.

As regards this clonotype: A read error is possible here, since a much larger clone lies one base away. The chain carries TRBV13 and TRBJ2-5; 7 positions match TRBD2. Germline CDR1 and CDR2: PRHDT and FYEKMQ (reference sequence). This CDR3 has 14 amino acids. The CDR3 DNA reads TGTGCCAGCAGCTTATCGGCCCCGCGGGAGACCCGGTACTTC. Its translation: CASSLSAPRETRYF. Drawing the rest from reference TRBV13 and TRBJ2-5, the complete variable domain is AAGVIQSPRHLIKEKRETATLKCYPIPRHDTVYWYQQGPGQDPQFLISFYEKMQSDKGSIPDRFSAQQFSDYHSELNMSSLELGDSALYFCASSLSAPRETRYFGPGTRLLVL.

The rearrangement joins TRBV29-1 to TRBJ2-5; TRBD2 matches at 14 bases. The germline gives CDR1 SQVTM, CDR2 ANQGSEA. Trimming removed 5 bases from V and 0 bases from J; junction bases left unmatched: 5. The CDR3 loop spans 16 amino acids. The CDR3 sequence: CSVRQGLAGDQETQYF. The CDR3 coding sequence is TGCAGCGTTCGACAGGGACTAGCGGGGGACCAAGAGACCCAGTACTTC.

This clonotype was detected ten times or more. J is TRBJ2-3 and V is TRBV7-9; perhaps TRBD1 as D (5 bases). Trimming pared 7 bases from V and 4 bases from J, leaving 12 bases between. Looked up from germline, CDR1 is SEHNR and CDR2 is FQNEAQ (reference sequence). This CDR3 is 13 amino acids long. Written as DNA, the CDR3 is TGTGCCAGCAAATTCCAGGGTCCAGATACGCAGTATTTT. Its protein is CASKFQGPDTQYF.

This clonotype was observed a handful of times. The rearrangement uses TRBV5-1 and TRBJ2-1; no clear D gene. Per germline, CDR1 SGHRS and CDR2 YFSETQ. The V and J ends lost 4 bases and 1 base respectively, with 18 bases between them. The CDR3 runs to 17 residues. CDR3 residues: CASSATLLVVSYNEQFF. The CDR3 DNA reads as TGCGCCAGCAGCGCCACTCTTCTGGTCGTGTCCTACAATGAGCAGTTCTTC.

This clonotype was seen at least ten times. The chain recombines TRBV7-9 with TRBJ2-7, with 10 bases fitting TRBD1. Germline values: CDR1 SEHNR, CDR2 FQNEAQ (reference sequence). CDR3 size: 15 residues. The ends lost 6 bases at V and 7 bases at J; junction bases unmatched: 12. CDR3 coding DNA: TGTGCCAGCAGGTCTCACCGGGACAGGGGTGGTGAGCAGTACTTC. Its translation: CASRSHRDRGGEQYF.

Ten or more counts support this clonotype. The chain employs TRBV12-5 and TRBJ2-7; 8 bases are a match to TRBD2. Germline V lookup: CDR1 LGHNT, CDR2 FRNRAP. This CDR3 region has 14 residues. J lost 0 bases, V lost 6 bases, and 4 bases had no gene match. CDR3 amino acids: CASGKTSVSYEQYF. The CDR3 DNA reads as TGTGCTAGTGGCAAGACTAGCGTCTCCTACGAGCAGTACTTC.

This clonotype was detected ten times or more. The chain couples TRBV7-9 to TRBJ2-5, with D tentatively TRBD1 (6 bases). The germline V gene has CDR1 SEHNR and CDR2 FQNEAQ (reference sequence). The V gene lost 2 bases and the J gene lost 4 bases, with 14 bases spanning the gap. This CDR3 has 15 amino acids. CDR3: CASSLYLTGRETQYF. The CDR3 DNA follows: TGTGCCAGCAGCTTATATCTTACAGGGCGAGAGACCCAGTACTTC.

There are a few counts of this clonotype. Since a much larger clone is just one base distant, this may be a read error. The chain joins TRBV11-2 to TRBJ1-2, with D maybe TRBD1 (5 bases). Trimming pared 5 bases from V and 3 bases from J, leaving 13 bases between. Germline loops: CDR1 SGHAT, CDR2 FQNNGV. The CDR3 contains 14 residues. This chain's CDR3 is CASSTKTADYGYTF. The CDR3 region has the DNA TGTGCCAGCAGCACCAAGACAGCTGACTATGGCTACACCTTC.

This clonotype was recorded many times. V usage is TRBV30 and J usage is TRBJ2-7; the match to TRBD1 covers 8 bases. The ends lost 2 bases at V and 4 bases at J; junction bases unmatched: 4. The CDR3 is 13 residues long. CDR1 and CDR2 from the germline V gene are GTSNPN and SVGIG (reference sequence). CDR3 loop: CAWSPDRGYEQYF. The CDR3 bases are TGTGCCTGGAGTCCCGACAGGGGTTACGAGCAGTACTTC.

The gene calls are TRBV19 and TRBJ1-6; 12 bases fit TRBD1. Germline CDR1 reads LNHDA; CDR2 reads SQIVND (reference sequence). This CDR3 is built from 16 residues. V lost 4 bases to trimming and J lost 10 bases; unmatched junction nucleotides: 8. CDR3 residues: CASSRAGTGGQSPLHF. CDR3 nucleotide sequence: TGTGCCAGTAGTAGGGCCGGGACAGGGGGCCAGTCACCCCTCCACTTT.

This clonotype was counted many times. The V call is TRBV10-3, the J call TRBJ2-3; D is undetermined. The CDR3 sequence is 13 residues long. The germline V and J ends were trimmed by 4 bases and 3 bases, with 8 bases remaining between them. Germline CDR1 and CDR2: ENHRY and SYGVKD. This chain's CDR3 is CAISAGVTDTQYF. The CDR3 DNA is TGTGCCATCAGTGCGGGTGTGACAGATACGCAGTATTTT.

There are many counts of this clonotype. The chain couples TRBV7-9 to TRBJ1-3, with D unresolved. This CDR3 contains 16 residues. The germline V gene encodes CDR1 SEHNR and CDR2 FQNEAQ (reference sequence). Trimming pared 2 bases from V and 1 base from J, leaving 12 bases between. CDR3 sequence: CASSLSVGVSGNTIYF. The CDR3 region has the DNA TGTGCCAGCAGCTTATCTGTCGGGGTTTCTGGAAACACCATATATTTT.

This clonotype was seen repeatedly, ten times or more. The chain couples TRBV6-5 to TRBJ2-5, with 7 bases matching TRBD2. Germline CDR1 MNHEY, CDR2 SVGAGI. Trimming at V came to 0 bases and at J to 0 bases, leaving 7 bases not matched to a gene. This CDR3 contains 17 residues. CDR3 sequence: CASSYSRDSGYQETQYF. CDR3 in DNA: TGTGCCAGCAGTTACTCCCGGGATAGCGGGTACCAAGAGACCCAGTACTTC.

V gene TRBV24-1 combines with J gene TRBJ1-4; D is unclear. Trimming took off 1 base at V and 5 bases at J, with 16 bases between the two ends. The CDR3 spans 17 residues. The germline CDR1 and CDR2 sequences are KGHDR and SFDVKD. CDR3 bases: TGTGCCACCAGTGATTTTCTTGAGGGAGGCTACAATGAAAAACTGTTTTTT. Protein sequence: CATSDFLEGGYNEKLFF.

This clonotype was recorded at least ten times. This rearrangement joins TRBV28 to TRBJ1-2, with no clear D. The CDR3 spans 13 residues. The V end lost 11 bases, the J end lost 8 bases, and 21 bases lay between the germline ends. CDR1 and CDR2 from the germline V gene are MDHEN and SYDVKM. CDR3 coding DNA: TGTGCCGCATCAGCATCGGCAAGGCGAGGCTACACCTTC. This codes for CAASASARRGYTF.

This clonotype was counted between two and nine times. The chain combines TRBV5-4 with TRBJ2-1; the D is unclear. Deletions cut 1 base from V and 2 bases from J, with 16 bases between. Germline CDR1 and CDR2: SGHNT and YYREEE (reference sequence). The CDR3 spans 17 residues. CDR3: CASSLYKALPAYNEQFF. CDR3 DNA sequence: TGTGCCAGCAGCTTGTATAAGGCGCTCCCCGCCTACAATGAGCAGTTCTTC. Full variable domain (remainder filled in from reference TRBV5-4 and TRBJ2-1): ETGVTQSPTHLIKTRGQQVTLRCSSQSGHNTVSWYQQALGQGPQFIFQYYREEENGRGNFPPRFSGLQFPNYSSELNVNALELDDSALYLCASSLYKALPAYNEQFFGPGTRLTVL.

This sequence joins TRBV20-1 and TRBJ2-2; 11 bases map to TRBD2. This CDR3 region has 14 residues. Losses at the gene ends were 3 bases for V and 4 bases for J; bases not matched to a gene: 1. CDR1 DFQATT and CDR2 SNEGSKA come from the germline V gene (reference sequence). This chain's CDR3 is CSARTSGITGELFF. CDR3 nucleotide sequence: TGCAGTGCTAGGACTAGCGGGATCACCGGGGAGCTGTTTTTT.